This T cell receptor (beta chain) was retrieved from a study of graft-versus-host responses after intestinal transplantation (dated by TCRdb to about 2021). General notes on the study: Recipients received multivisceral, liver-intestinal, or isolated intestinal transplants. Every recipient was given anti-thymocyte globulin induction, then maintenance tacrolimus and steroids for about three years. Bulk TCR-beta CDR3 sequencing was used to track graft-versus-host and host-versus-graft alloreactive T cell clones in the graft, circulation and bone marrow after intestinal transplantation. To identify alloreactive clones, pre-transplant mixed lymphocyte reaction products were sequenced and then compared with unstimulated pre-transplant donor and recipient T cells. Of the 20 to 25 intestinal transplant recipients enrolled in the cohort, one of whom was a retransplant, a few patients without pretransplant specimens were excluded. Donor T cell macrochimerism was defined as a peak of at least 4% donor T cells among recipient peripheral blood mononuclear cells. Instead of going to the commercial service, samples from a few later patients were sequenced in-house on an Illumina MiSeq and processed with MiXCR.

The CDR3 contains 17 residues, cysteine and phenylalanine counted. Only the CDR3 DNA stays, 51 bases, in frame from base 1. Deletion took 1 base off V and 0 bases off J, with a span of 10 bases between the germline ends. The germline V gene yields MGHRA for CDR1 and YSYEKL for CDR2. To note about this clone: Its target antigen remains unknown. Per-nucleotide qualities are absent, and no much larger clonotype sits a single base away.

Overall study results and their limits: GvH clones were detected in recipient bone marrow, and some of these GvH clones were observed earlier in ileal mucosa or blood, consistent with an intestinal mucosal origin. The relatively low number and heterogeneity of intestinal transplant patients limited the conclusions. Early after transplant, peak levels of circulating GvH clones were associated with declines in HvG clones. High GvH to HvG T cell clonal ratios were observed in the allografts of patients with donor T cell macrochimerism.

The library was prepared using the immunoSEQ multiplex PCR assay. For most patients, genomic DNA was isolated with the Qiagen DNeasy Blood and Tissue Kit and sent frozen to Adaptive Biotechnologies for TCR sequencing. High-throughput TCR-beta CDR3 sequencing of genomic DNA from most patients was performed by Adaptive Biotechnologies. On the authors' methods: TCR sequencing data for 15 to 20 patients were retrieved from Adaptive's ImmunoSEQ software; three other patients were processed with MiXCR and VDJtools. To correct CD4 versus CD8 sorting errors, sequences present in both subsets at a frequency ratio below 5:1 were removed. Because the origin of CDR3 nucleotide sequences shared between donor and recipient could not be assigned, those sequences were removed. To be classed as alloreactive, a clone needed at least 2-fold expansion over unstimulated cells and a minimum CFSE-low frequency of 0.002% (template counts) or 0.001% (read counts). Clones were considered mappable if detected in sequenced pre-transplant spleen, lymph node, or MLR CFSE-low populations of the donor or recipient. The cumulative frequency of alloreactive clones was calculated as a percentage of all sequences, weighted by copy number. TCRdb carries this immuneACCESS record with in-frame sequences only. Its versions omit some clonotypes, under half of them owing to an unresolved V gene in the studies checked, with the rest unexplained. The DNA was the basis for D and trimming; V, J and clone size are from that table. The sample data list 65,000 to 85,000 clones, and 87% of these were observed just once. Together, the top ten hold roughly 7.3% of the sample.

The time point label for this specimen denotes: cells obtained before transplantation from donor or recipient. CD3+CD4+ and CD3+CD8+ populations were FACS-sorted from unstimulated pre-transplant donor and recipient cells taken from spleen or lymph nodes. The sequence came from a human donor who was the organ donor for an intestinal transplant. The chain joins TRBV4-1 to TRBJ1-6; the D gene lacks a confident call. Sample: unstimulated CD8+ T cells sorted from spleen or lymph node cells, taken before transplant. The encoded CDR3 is CASSQVDLSSYNSPLHF. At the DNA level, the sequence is TGCGCCAGCAGCCAAGTCGATCTTAGCTCCTATAATTCACCCCTCCACTTT.